Listed below are T cell receptor beta chains from one sample, sequenced in a study of blood T cell repertoires in COVID-19. Assay used: immunoSEQ multiplex PCR; TCRdb lists only in-frame clones, some missing. The sample contains about 65,000 clones, 90% of which appear only once. The material sequenced was peripheral blood. All receptors derive from a man between 60 and 75 years old with acute or convalescent COVID-19. The CDR3 runs from the conserved cysteine through the conserved F or W. The D gene is left open where the match is weak. Size is stated for part of the rows, as once, few or many counts, or as a class when the clone is expanded.

J gene	clone size	D gene	V gene	CDR3 DNA	CDR3 protein
TRBJ2-2	-	-	TRBV5-1	TGCGCCAGCAGCTTTCGGGGGACGGACGGGGAGCTGTTTTTT	CASSFRGTDGELFF
TRBJ2-2	-	TRBD2	TRBV7-6	TGTGCCAGCAGCTCTAGCGGAGGTCCCACCGGGGAGCTGTTTTTT	CASSSSGGPTGELFF
TRBJ1-5	once	TRBD1	TRBV10-3	TGTGCCATCGGGGGGGACAGGGAAAATCAGCCCCAGCATTTT	CAIGGDRENQPQHF
TRBJ2-2	once	TRBD2	TRBV5-1	TGCGCCAGCGAGCGGGGGGGCGGCGGGAACACCGGGGAGCTGTTTTTT	CASERGGGGNTGELFF
TRBJ2-3	-	TRBD2	TRBV7-9	TGTGCCAGCAGCTGGACTAGCGTGGTCGGGGATACGCAGTATTTT	CASSWTSVVGDTQYF
TRBJ2-7	-	TRBD1	TRBV5-1	TGCGCCAGCAGCTTGGAATCCGGGACAGTTGGGTTAGGGCAGTACTTC	CASSLESGTVGLGQYF
TRBJ2-2	-	-	TRBV10-3	TGTGCCATCAGCTTCGCAGGAAACACCGGGGAGCTGTTTTTT	CAISFAGNTGELFF
TRBJ1-1	few	TRBD1	TRBV13	TGTGCCAGCAGCCCCGGGACAGGGTTGAACACTGAAGCTTTCTTT	CASSPGTGLNTEAFF
TRBJ1-1	-	-	TRBV4-1	TGCGCCAGCAGCCAATGGGGCGATCGGCCCGCGAACACTGAAGCTTTCTTT	CASSQWGDRPANTEAFF
TRBJ1-2	-	-	TRBV18	TGTGCCAGCTCACCCTGGACAACCTATGGCTACACCTTC	CASSPWTTYGYTF
TRBJ1-3	-	-	TRBV6-5	TGTGCCAGCAGTTCGACATCGACAGGCAAAGGAAACACCATATATTTT	CASSSTSTGKGNTIYF
TRBJ1-1	-	-	TRBV7-9	TGTGCCAGCAGCTTAGGCACTGGAGGGACGAACACTGAAGCTTTCTTT	CASSLGTGGTNTEAFF
TRBJ1-1	few	TRBD1	TRBV27	TGTGCCAGCAGTTTACTTACCGGGACAGGGGTTACTTTCTTT	CASSLLTGTGVTFF
TRBJ2-3	once	TRBD1	TRBV28	TGTGCCAGCAGTATGACAGGGATCACAGATACGCAGTATTTT	CASSMTGITDTQYF
TRBJ1-3	once	-	TRBV18	TGTGCCAGCTCACCGCCCGAGGGACAAGGGATTTCTGGAAACACCATATATTTT	CASSPPEGQGISGNTIYF
TRBJ2-2	few	-	TRBV5-6	TGTGCCAGCAGCTTGATCGAGGGCACGAACACCGGGGAGCTGTTTTTT	CASSLIEGTNTGELFF
TRBJ2-3	-	TRBD1	TRBV6-1	TGTGCCAGCAGTGATGGGACAGGGGTGACAGATACGCAGTATTTT	CASSDGTGVTDTQYF
TRBJ2-2	-	-	TRBV30	TGTGCCTGGAGTGTACGGGGTAGTGCCGGGGAGCTGTTTTTT	CAWSVRGSAGELFF
TRBJ1-4	-	-	TRBV27	TGTGCCAGCTCCTCGGGGAGGATTAATGAAAAACTGTTTTTT	CASSSGRINEKLFF
TRBJ1-2	-	TRBD1	TRBV7-6	TGTGCCAGCAGCGCCCCGGGACAGGGAAACTATGGCTACACCTTC	CASSAPGQGNYGYTF
TRBJ2-4	-	TRBD1	TRBV5-1	TGCGCCAGCAGCTCGACAGGGGACGAAGCCAAAAACATTCAGTACTTC	CASSSTGDEAKNIQYF
TRBJ1-2	once	TRBD1	TRBV5-1	TGCGCCAGCAGCCTAACCCGGACAGGGCTTGATGGCTACACCTTC	CASSLTRTGLDGYTF
TRBJ2-7	-	-	TRBV2	TGTGCCAGCAGTGATCACAGGGGACTCACAGGCTACGAGCAGTACTTC	CASSDHRGLTGYEQYF
TRBJ1-3	-	TRBD1	TRBV30	TGTGCCTGGAGGGGGACAGGGAGTTACACCATATATTTT	CAWRGTGSYTIYF
TRBJ1-5	once	-	TRBV6-5	TGTGCCAGCAGTTACCTGGGGGCCGGGCAGCCCCAGCATTTT	CASSYLGAGQPQHF
TRBJ1-1	-	-	TRBV30	TGTGCCTGGAGTGTACGTGGGGCCACTGAAGCTTTCTTT	CAWSVRGATEAFF
TRBJ2-1	-	-	TRBV11-3	TGTGCCAGCAGCCGGCTGGTACAGGGCAATGAGCAGTTCTTC	CASSRLVQGNEQFF
TRBJ2-7	-	-	TRBV21-1	TGTGCCAGCAGCATCCAGGACAGAGCCTACGAGCAGTACTTC	CASSIQDRAYEQYF
TRBJ1-4	-	TRBD1	TRBV2	TGTGCCAGCCTGGGACAGCTTGCAACTAATGAAAAACTGTTTTTT	CASLGQLATNEKLFF
TRBJ2-1	few	-	TRBV7-8	TGTGCCAGCAGCTTAGACAGTCAGAATGAGCAGTTCTTC	CASSLDSQNEQFF
TRBJ2-2	-	TRBD1	TRBV19	TGTGCCAGTAGTATTCGAAGGGACAGGTTTCCTCAGAACACCGGGGAGCTGTTTTTT	CASSIRRDRFPQNTGELFF